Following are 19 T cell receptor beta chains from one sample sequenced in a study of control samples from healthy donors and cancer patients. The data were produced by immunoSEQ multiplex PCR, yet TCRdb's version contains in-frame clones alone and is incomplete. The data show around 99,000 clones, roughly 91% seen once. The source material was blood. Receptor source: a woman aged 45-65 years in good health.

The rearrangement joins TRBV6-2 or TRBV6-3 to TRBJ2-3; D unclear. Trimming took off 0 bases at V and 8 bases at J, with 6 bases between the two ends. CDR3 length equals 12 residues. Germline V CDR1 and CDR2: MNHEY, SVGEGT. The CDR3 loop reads CASSYSPGTQYF. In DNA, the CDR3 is TGTGCCAGCAGTTACTCCCCGGGTACGCAGTATTTT.

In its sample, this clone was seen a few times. For the CDR3, the DNA is TGTGCCACCAGTTTGGGCAGGGGGAGAGGCTACACCTTC. Amino acid sequence: CATSLGRGRGYTF. The chain joins TRBV24-1 to TRBJ1-2, with 7 bases that match TRBD1. The length of the CDR3 is 13 residues. Germline V gives CDR1 KGHDR, CDR2 SFDVKD. The V and J ends lost 6 bases and 8 bases, in that order; junction bases with no gene match: 8.

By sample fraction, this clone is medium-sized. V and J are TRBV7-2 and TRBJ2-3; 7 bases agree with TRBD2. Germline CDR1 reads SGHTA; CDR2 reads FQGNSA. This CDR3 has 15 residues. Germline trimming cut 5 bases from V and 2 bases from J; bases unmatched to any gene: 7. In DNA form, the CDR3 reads TGTGCCAGCAGCCCGTGGGGGGGAATCACAGATACGCAGTATTTT. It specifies CASSPWGGITDTQYF.

CDR3 nucleotide sequence: TGTGCCAGCAGTGGTGGACAGGGGGTTAGCAATCAGCCCCAGCATTTT. Protein product: CASSGGQGVSNQPQHF. This chain joins TRBV6-1 and TRBJ1-5; 10 bases agree with TRBD1. V lost 4 bases, J lost 0 bases, and 3 bases stayed unmatched. There are 16 residues in the CDR3. Germline-derived CDR1 and CDR2 are MNHNS and SASEGT.

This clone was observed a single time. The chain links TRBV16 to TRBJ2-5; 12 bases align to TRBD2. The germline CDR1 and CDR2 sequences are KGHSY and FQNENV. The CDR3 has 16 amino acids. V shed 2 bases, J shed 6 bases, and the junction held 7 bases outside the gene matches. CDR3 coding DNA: TGTGCCAGCAGCCAAGGGCTAGCGGGAGGGCAGAAGACCCAGTACTTC. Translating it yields CASSQGLAGGQKTQYF.

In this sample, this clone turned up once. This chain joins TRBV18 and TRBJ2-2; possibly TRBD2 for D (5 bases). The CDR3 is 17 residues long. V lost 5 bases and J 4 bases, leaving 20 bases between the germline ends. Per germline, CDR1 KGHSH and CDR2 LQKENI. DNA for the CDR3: TGTGCCAGCTCAAGGATCAGCGGAGGAGGTCCCACCGGGGAGCTGTTTTTT. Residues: CASSRISGGGPTGELFF.

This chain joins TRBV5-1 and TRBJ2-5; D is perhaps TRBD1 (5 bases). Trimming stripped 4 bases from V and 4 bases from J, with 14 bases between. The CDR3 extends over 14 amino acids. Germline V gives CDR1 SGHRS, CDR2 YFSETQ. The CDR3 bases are TGCGCCAGCAGCCAGGGTGGTGGGTTAGAGACCCAGTACTTC. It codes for CASSQGGGLETQYF.

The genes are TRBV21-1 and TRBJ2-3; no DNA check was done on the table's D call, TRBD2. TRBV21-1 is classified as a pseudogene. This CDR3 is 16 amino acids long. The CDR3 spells CASSFKGGQLRDTQYF. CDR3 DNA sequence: TGTGCCAGCAGCTTTAAAGGAGGGCAGCTCCGAGATACGCAGTATTTT.

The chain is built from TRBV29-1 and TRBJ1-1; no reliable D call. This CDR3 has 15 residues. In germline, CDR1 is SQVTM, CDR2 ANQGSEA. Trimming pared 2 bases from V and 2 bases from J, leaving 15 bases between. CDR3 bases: TGCAGCGTTGAATCCGTTGGGTCCGGTAACACTGAAGCTTTCTTT. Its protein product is CSVESVGSGNTEAFF. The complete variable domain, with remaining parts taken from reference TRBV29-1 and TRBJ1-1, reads SAVISQKPSRDICQRGTSLTIQCQVDSQVTMMFWYRQQPGQSLTLIATANQGSEATYESGFVIDKFPISRPNLTFSTLTVSNMSPEDSSIYLCSVESVGSGNTEAFFGQGTRLTVV.

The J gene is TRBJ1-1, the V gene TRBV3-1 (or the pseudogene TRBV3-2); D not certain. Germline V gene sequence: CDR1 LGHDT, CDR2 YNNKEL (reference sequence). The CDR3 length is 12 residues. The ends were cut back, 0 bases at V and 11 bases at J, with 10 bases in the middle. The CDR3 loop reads CASSQDRRFAFF. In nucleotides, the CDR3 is TGTGCCAGCAGCCAAGATCGCCGTTTTGCTTTCTTT.

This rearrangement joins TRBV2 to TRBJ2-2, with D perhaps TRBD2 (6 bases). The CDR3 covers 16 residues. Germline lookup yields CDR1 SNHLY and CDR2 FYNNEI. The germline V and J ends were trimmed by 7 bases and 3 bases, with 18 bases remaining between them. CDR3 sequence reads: CASKGGLAIDTGELFF. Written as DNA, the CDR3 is TGTGCCAGCAAGGGTGGGCTAGCGATCGACACCGGGGAGCTGTTTTTT.

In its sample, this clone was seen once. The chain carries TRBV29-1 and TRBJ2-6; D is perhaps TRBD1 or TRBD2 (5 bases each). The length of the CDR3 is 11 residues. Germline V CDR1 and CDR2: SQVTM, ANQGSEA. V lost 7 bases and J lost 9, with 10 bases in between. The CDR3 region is CSARDGNVLTF. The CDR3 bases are TGCAGCGCCCGGGACGGCAACGTCCTGACTTTC.

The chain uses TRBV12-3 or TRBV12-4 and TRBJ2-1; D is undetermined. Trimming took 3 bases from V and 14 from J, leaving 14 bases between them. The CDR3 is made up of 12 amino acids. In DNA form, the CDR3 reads TGTGCCAGCAGTTTCGGGTTATTAAATGAGTTCTTC. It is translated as CASSFGLLNEFF.

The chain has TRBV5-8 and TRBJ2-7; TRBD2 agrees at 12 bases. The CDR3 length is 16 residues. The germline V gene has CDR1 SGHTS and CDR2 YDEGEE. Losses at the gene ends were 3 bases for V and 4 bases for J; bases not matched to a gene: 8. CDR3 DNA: TGTGCCAGCAGCTCCCTTGGACTAGCGGGGACGTACGAGCAGTACTTC. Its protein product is CASSSLGLAGTYEQYF.

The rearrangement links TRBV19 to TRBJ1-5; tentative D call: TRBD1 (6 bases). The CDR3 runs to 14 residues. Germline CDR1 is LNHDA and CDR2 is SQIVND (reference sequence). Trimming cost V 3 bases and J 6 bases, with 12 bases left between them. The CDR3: CASSILGAVQPQHF. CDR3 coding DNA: TGTGCCAGTAGTATTCTGGGGGCGGTTCAGCCCCAGCATTTT.

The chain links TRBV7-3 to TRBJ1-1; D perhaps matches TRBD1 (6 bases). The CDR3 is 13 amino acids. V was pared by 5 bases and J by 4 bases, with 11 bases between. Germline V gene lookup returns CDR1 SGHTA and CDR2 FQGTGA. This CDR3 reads CASSLGGSTEAFF. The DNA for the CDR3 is TGTGCCAGCAGCCTTGGGGGCTCCACTGAAGCTTTCTTT.

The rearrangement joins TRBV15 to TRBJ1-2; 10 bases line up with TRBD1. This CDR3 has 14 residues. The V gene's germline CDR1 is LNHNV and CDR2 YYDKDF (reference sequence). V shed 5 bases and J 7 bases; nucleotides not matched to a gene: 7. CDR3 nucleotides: TGTGCCACCAGCTACGACAGGGGGCCGGGTGGCTACACCTTC. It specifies CATSYDRGPGGYTF.

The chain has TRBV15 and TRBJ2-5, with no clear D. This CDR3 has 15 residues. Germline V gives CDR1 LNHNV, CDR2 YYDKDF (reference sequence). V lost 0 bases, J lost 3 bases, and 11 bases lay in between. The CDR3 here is CATSRDLGNKETQYF. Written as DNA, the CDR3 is TGTGCCACCAGCAGAGATCTGGGAAACAAAGAGACCCAGTACTTC.

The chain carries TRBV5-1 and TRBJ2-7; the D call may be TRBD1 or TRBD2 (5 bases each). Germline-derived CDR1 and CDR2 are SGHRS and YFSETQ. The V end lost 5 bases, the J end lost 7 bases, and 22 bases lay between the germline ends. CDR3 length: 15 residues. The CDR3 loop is CASRPPGTKGREQYV. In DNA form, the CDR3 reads TGCGCCAGCAGGCCCCCCGGGACCAAGGGTCGGGAGCAGTACGTC.